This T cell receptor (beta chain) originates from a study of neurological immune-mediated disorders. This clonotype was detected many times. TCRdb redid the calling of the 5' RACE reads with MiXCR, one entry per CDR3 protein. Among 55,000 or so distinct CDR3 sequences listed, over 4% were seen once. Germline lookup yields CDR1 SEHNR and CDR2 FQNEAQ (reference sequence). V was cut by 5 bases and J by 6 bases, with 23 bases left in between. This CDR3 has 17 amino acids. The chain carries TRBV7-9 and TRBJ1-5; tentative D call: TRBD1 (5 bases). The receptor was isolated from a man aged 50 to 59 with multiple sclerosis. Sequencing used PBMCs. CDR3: CASSDGAVGGVLQPQHF. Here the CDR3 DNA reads TGTGCCAGCAGCGACGGGGCAGTCGGCGGGGTACTTCAGCCCCAGCATTTT.